A selection of T cell receptor beta chains follows, all from one sample in a study of blood T cells in healthy people across ages. MiXCR, run by TCRdb on the 5' RACE reads, gives a single entry per CDR3 protein. This table has around 970,000 distinct CDR3 sequences, roughly half appearing once. The sequencing sample was made of blood. The receptors were gathered from a woman aged 55-70 years in good health. The CDR3 runs from the conserved cysteine through the conserved F or W. A D gene is named only where the DNA matches it firmly. Clone size appears in some rows only: once, few, many, or a class for an expanded clone.

D: TRBD2
J: TRBJ2-4
size: NA
V: TRBV20-1
CDR3: CSAVTSGRGIAKNIQYF
DNA: TGCAGTGCTGTAACTAGCGGGAGAGGCATAGCCAAAAACATTCAGTACTTC

D: NA
J: TRBJ2-1
size: NA
V: TRBV9
CDR3: CASSVVRGHNEQFF
DNA: TGTGCCAGCAGCGTAGTCCGGGGTCACAATGAGCAGTTCTTC

D: NA
J: TRBJ1-1
size: NA
V: TRBV11-3
CDR3: CDSSQGLAGTEAFF
DNA: TGTGACAGCAGCCAAGGACTTGCGGGGACTGAAGCTTTCTTT

D: NA
J: TRBJ1-1
size: few
V: TRBV28
CDR3: CASIGGATYTEAFF
DNA: TGTGCCAGCATTGGGGGGGCCACGTACACTGAAGCTTTCTTT

D: TRBD1
J: TRBJ1-2
size: NA
V: TRBV20-1
CDR3: CSAPDRGYGYTF
DNA: TGCAGTGCTCCCGACAGGGGGTATGGCTACACCTTC

D: NA
J: TRBJ1-2
size: few
V: TRBV3-1
CDR3: CASSPRRLPEPNYGYTF
DNA: TGTGCCAGCAGCCCGAGGAGGTTACCGGAACCCAACTATGGCTACACCTTC

D: TRBD1
J: TRBJ1-2
size: NA
V: TRBV29-1
CDR3: CSVGDRGFYGYTF
DNA: TGCAGCGTTGGGGACAGGGGGTTCTATGGCTACACCTTC

D: NA
J: TRBJ1-2
size: NA
V: TRBV5-1
CDR3: CASSASGTKYGYTF
DNA: TGCGCCAGCAGCGCGTCCGGGACAAAGTATGGCTACACCTTC

D: NA
J: TRBJ1-4
size: NA
V: TRBV30
CDR3: CARAGGDEKLFF
DNA: TGTGCCAGGGCAGGAGGGGATGAAAAACTGTTTTTT

D: NA
J: TRBJ2-1
size: NA
V: TRBV7-2
CDR3: CASSLAGQHNEQFF
DNA: TGTGCCAGCAGCTTAGCAGGGCAACACAATGAGCAGTTCTTC

D: TRBD2
J: TRBJ2-7
size: many
V: TRBV4-2
CDR3: CASSQETSLYYEQYF
DNA: TGTGCCAGCAGCCAAGAGACTAGCCTCTACTACGAGCAGTACTTC

D: TRBD1
J: TRBJ1-5
size: many
V: TRBV4-1
CDR3: CASSLDRGNQPQHF
DNA: TGCGCCAGCAGCCTGGACAGGGGCAATCAGCCCCAGCATTTT

D: TRBD2
J: TRBJ2-4
size: NA
V: TRBV20-1
CDR3: CSAWGLPEKNIQYF
DNA: TGCAGTGCTTGGGGACTACCAGAAAAAAACATTCAGTACTTC

D: NA
J: TRBJ2-7
size: NA
V: TRBV5-1
CDR3: CASSLRTPSPDYKQYF
DNA: TGCGCCAGCAGCTTGAGAACCCCTTCACCGGACTACAAGCAGTACTTC

D: NA
J: TRBJ2-1
size: NA
V: TRBV4-1
CDR3: CASSQGTTNFGEQFF
DNA: TGCGCCAGCAGCCAAGGCACAACCAATTTTGGTGAGCAGTTCTTC

D: NA
J: TRBJ1-3
size: NA
V: TRBV5-1
CDR3: CASSWYSGNTIYF
DNA: TGCGCCAGCAGCTGGTACTCAGGAAACACCATATATTTT

D: NA
J: TRBJ2-5
size: NA
V: TRBV27
CDR3: CAIQGANEQYF
DNA: TGTGCCATCCAAGGAGCTAATGAGCAGTACTTC

D: TRBD1
J: TRBJ2-5
size: NA
V: TRBV12-3/TRBV12-4
CDR3: CASSSFTARDRGNQETQYF
DNA: TGTGCCAGCAGTTCATTTACAGCACGGGACAGGGGTAACCAAGAGACCCAGTACTTC

D: NA
J: TRBJ1-1
size: NA
V: TRBV6-2/TRBV6-3
CDR3: CASSYSFGGENTEAFF
DNA: TGTGCCAGCAGTTACTCTTTCGGGGGCGAAAACACTGAAGCTTTCTTT

D: NA
J: TRBJ2-5
size: few
V: TRBV7-2
CDR3: CASSLRHTGNEQYF
DNA: TGTGCCAGCAGCCTCAGACATACGGGGAATGAGCAGTACTTC

D: TRBD2
J: TRBJ2-5
size: NA
V: TRBV5-1
CDR3: CASSLVVAGGSETQYF
DNA: TGCGCCAGCAGCTTGGTGGTAGCGGGAGGGTCTGAGACCCAGTACTTC

D: NA
J: TRBJ2-2
size: NA
V: TRBV20-1
CDR3: CSAPGGGTANTGELFF
DNA: TGCAGTGCCCCCGGCGGCGGGACTGCGAACACCGGGGAGCTGTTTTTT

D: NA
J: TRBJ2-2
size: few
V: TRBV2
CDR3: CASRTGTNTGELFF
DNA: TGTGCCAGCAGGACGGGAACGAACACCGGGGAGCTGTTTTTT

D: TRBD2
J: TRBJ2-7
size: NA
V: TRBV27
CDR3: CASSSDSGSAHEQCF
DNA: TGTGCCAGCAGTTCCGATAGCGGGAGTGCCCACGAGCAGTGCTTC

D: TRBD2
J: TRBJ2-1
size: NA
V: TRBV29-1
CDR3: CSVTSGSWNEQFF
DNA: TGCAGCGTGACTAGCGGGAGTTGGAATGAGCAGTTCTTC

D: NA
J: TRBJ2-7
size: once
V: TRBV19
CDR3: CASSGSDYSYEQYF
DNA: TGTGCCAGTAGTGGGTCGGACTACTCCTACGAGCAGTACTTC

D: NA
J: TRBJ1-5
size: NA
V: TRBV27
CDR3: CASKGSSNQPQHF
DNA: TGTGCCAGCAAGGGTTCGAGCAATCAGCCCCAGCATTTT

D: NA
J: TRBJ2-2
size: few
V: TRBV12-3/TRBV12-4
CDR3: CASSLSYSLYTGELFF
DNA: TGTGCCAGCAGTTTATCCTACTCTCTCTACACCGGGGAGCTGTTTTTT

D: NA
J: TRBJ2-6
size: few
V: TRBV20-1
CDR3: CSARDYSGANVLTF
DNA: TGCAGTGCTAGGGACTACTCTGGGGCCAACGTCCTGACTTTC

D: TRBD2
J: TRBJ2-5
size: NA
V: TRBV7-9
CDR3: CASSWGLAGDEQYF
DNA: TGTGCCAGCAGCTGGGGACTAGCGGGAGATGAGCAGTACTTC

D: NA
J: TRBJ1-2
size: few
V: TRBV29-1
CDR3: CSVERVDSVYGYTF
DNA: TGCAGCGTTGAACGCGTGGATTCGGTCTATGGCTACACCTTC

D: TRBD2
J: TRBJ2-1
size: few
V: TRBV4-2
CDR3: CASSQLSGSSYNEQFF
DNA: TGTGCCAGCAGCCAACTAAGCGGGAGCTCCTACAATGAGCAGTTCTTC

D: TRBD1
J: TRBJ1-2
size: many
V: TRBV4-3
CDR3: CASSQMRQGNYGYTF
DNA: TGCGCCAGCAGCCAGATGAGACAGGGCAACTATGGCTACACCTTC

D: NA
J: TRBJ1-4
size: NA
V: TRBV20-1
CDR3: CSASWGTTNEKLFF
DNA: TGCAGTGCTAGTTGGGGGACAACTAATGAAAAACTGTTTTTT

D: TRBD2
J: TRBJ2-7
size: few
V: TRBV27
CDR3: CASSPWTSGNYEQYF
DNA: TGTGCCAGCAGTCCGTGGACTAGCGGCAACTACGAGCAGTACTTC

D: NA
J: TRBJ2-4
size: NA
V: TRBV9
CDR3: CASSPEGTPQNIQYF
DNA: TGTGCCAGCAGCCCCGAGGGGACGCCCCAAAACATTCAGTACTTC

D: NA
J: TRBJ2-7
size: NA
V: TRBV20-1
CDR3: CSTPGRDSYEQYF
DNA: TGCAGTACTCCGGGCCGGGACTCCTACGAGCAGTACTTC

D: NA
J: TRBJ2-6
size: NA
V: TRBV4-2
CDR3: CASSQDLIGPGANVLTF
DNA: TGTGCCAGCAGCCAAGACCTTATAGGGCCTGGGGCCAACGTCCTGACTTTC

D: TRBD1
J: TRBJ2-3
size: NA
V: TRBV4-2
CDR3: CASSRDRGPDTQYF
DNA: TGTGCCAGCTCACGGGACAGGGGCCCAGATACGCAGTATTTT

D: TRBD1
J: TRBJ2-3
size: few
V: TRBV27
CDR3: CASSWGKGGEDTQYF
DNA: TGTGCCAGCAGTTGGGGAAAAGGGGGCGAGGATACGCAGTATTTT

D: NA
J: TRBJ2-7
size: NA
V: TRBV3-1
CDR3: CASNQGGTIYYEQYF
DNA: TGTGCCAGCAACCAAGGGGGGACTATCTACTACGAGCAGTACTTC

D: NA
J: TRBJ2-3
size: few
V: TRBV7-8
CDR3: CASSPLGGLSTDTQYF
DNA: TGTGCCAGCAGCCCCCTAGGCGGGCTTAGCACAGATACGCAGTATTTT

D: NA
J: TRBJ2-4
size: NA
V: TRBV29-1
CDR3: CSATGALAKNIQYF
DNA: TGCAGCGCCACGGGAGCGCTAGCCAAAAACATTCAGTACTTC

D: TRBD2
J: TRBJ2-1
size: NA
V: TRBV7-9
CDR3: CASRGLANLYNEQFF
DNA: TGTGCCAGCAGAGGACTAGCCAATTTATACAATGAGCAGTTCTTC

D: NA
J: TRBJ1-2
size: NA
V: TRBV27
CDR3: CASTLERETYGYTF
DNA: TGTGCCAGCACCTTAGAGCGAGAGACCTATGGCTACACCTTC

D: NA
J: TRBJ2-7
size: NA
V: TRBV2
CDR3: CASSPSQGVGRAHEQYF
DNA: TGTGCCAGCAGTCCCTCCCAGGGGGTGGGGAGGGCCCACGAGCAGTACTTC

D: NA
J: TRBJ1-2
size: NA
V: TRBV28
CDR3: CATRPNYGYTF
DNA: TGTGCCACACGACCGAACTATGGCTACACCTTC

D: TRBD1
J: TRBJ2-5
size: few
V: TRBV15
CDR3: CATSRDTGGGLETQYF
DNA: TGTGCCACCAGCAGAGATACAGGGGGCGGTTTGGAGACCCAGTACTTC

D: NA
J: TRBJ2-1
size: NA
V: TRBV7-2
CDR3: CASSLGESYNEQFF
DNA: TGTGCCAGCAGCTTGGGCGAGAGCTACAATGAGCAGTTCTTC

D: NA
J: TRBJ2-1
size: NA
V: TRBV30
CDR3: CAWSVGVNEQFF
DNA: TGTGCCTGGAGTGTGGGAGTCAATGAGCAGTTCTTC

D: NA
J: TRBJ2-1
size: once
V: TRBV3-1
CDR3: CASSQADHSYNEQFF
DNA: TGTGCCAGCAGCCAAGCGGACCACTCCTACAATGAGCAGTTCTTC

D: NA
J: TRBJ1-2
size: NA
V: TRBV7-2
CDR3: CASSLGPKSYGYTF
DNA: TGTGCCAGCAGCTTAGGGCCAAAGTCGTATGGCTACACCTTC

D: NA
J: TRBJ1-5
size: NA
V: TRBV15
CDR3: CATSLTGVSQPQHF
DNA: TGTGCCACCAGTCTCACCGGGGTTAGTCAGCCCCAGCATTTT

D: TRBD2
J: TRBJ2-1
size: NA
V: TRBV5-1
CDR3: CASSPEASGIRYNEQFF
DNA: TGCGCCAGCAGCCCTGAGGCTAGCGGGATAAGGTACAATGAGCAGTTCTTC

D: TRBD2
J: TRBJ2-5
size: NA
V: TRBV12-3/TRBV12-4
CDR3: CASSEGLAGRETQYF
DNA: TGTGCCAGCAGTGAGGGACTAGCGGGTAGAGAGACCCAGTACTTC

D: NA
J: TRBJ2-3
size: NA
V: TRBV20-1
CDR3: CSAGRGRVLGDTQYF
DNA: TGCAGTGCAGGACGTGGGCGGGTCCTTGGGGATACGCAGTATTTT

D: NA
J: TRBJ2-1
size: NA
V: TRBV6-6
CDR3: CASRSRETQFF
DNA: TGTGCCAGCAGATCCCGAGAGACCCAGTTCTTC

D: TRBD1
J: TRBJ1-2
size: NA
V: TRBV7-9
CDR3: CASSPRTGGDGYTF
DNA: TGTGCCAGCAGCCCTCGGACAGGGGGAGATGGCTACACCTTC

D: NA
J: TRBJ1-6
size: NA
V: TRBV27
CDR3: CASSLDGGFHLHF
DNA: TGTGCCAGCAGTTTAGATGGGGGTTTTCACCTCCACTTT